This TCR beta chain stems from a study of blood T cell repertoires in COVID-19. Study-wide context: Samples came from the United States, Italy and Spain, spanning acute and convalescent COVID-19.

Participants spanned ages about 18 to 100 years and resided in about 24 US areas. In assigning cohorts, the study relied on participant-reported clinical history. Someone with COVID-19 had been met by exposed participants within 2 weeks before study entry. CDR3 length: 11 amino acids. V was pared by 6 bases and J by 8 bases, with 7 bases between. Germline V gene lookup returns CDR1 MDHEN and CDR2 SYDVKM. Repertoires were generated with immunoSEQ multiplex PCR, while TCRdb's copy carries only in-frame clones and drops some. The sample contains 350,000 to 500,000 clones, 70% to 90% of which appear only once.

This TCR came from a woman in her late teens or twenties who had been exposed to COVID-19. The chain has TRBV28 and TRBJ1-4; no reliable D call. What was sequenced was PBMCs or T cells enriched from blood (not recorded which). In DNA, the CDR3 is TGTGCCAGCAGGGGGAGAGAAAAACTGTTTTTT. It is translated as CASRGREKLFF.